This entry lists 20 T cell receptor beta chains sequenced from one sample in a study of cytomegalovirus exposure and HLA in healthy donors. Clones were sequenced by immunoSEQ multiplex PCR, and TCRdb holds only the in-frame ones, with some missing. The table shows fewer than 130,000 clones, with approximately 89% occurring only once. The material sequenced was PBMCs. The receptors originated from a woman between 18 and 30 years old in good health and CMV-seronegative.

CDR3 nucleotide sequence: TGTGCCAGCAGCGTATCCAAAGCGGGCTACGAGCAGTACTTC. Translated, it gives CASSVSKAGYEQYF. The chain uses TRBV9 and TRBJ2-7, with D maybe TRBD2 (6 bases). CDR1 is SGDLS, CDR2 YYNGEE, per germline. The CDR3 runs to 14 residues. Trimming pared 1 base from V and 3 bases from J, leaving 11 bases between. The full variable domain, with the rest looked up from reference TRBV9 and TRBJ2-7, is DSGVTQTPKHLITATGQRVTLRCSPRSGDLSVYWYQQSLDQGLQFLIQYYNGEERAKGNILERFSAQQFPDLHSELNLSSLELGDSALYFCASSVSKAGYEQYFGPGTRLTVT.

The CDR3 DNA is TGTGCCAGCAGCCTCGACAGCTCCCTTGATCAGCCCCAGCATTTT. Protein sequence: CASSLDSSLDQPQHF. This chain connects TRBV7-9 to TRBJ1-5; TRBD1 might be the D (5 bases). V dropped 5 bases and J dropped 5 bases, with 16 bases sitting between them. Germline lookup yields CDR1 SEHNR and CDR2 FQNEAQ (reference sequence). The CDR3 extends over 15 amino acids.

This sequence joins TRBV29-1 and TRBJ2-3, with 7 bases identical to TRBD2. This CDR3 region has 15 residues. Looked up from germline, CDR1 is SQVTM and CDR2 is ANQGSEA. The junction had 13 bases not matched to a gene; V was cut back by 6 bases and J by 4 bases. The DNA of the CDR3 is TGCAGCGTCAGTGACATAGGACTAGTCGCAGATACGCAGTATTTT. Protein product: CSVSDIGLVADTQYF.

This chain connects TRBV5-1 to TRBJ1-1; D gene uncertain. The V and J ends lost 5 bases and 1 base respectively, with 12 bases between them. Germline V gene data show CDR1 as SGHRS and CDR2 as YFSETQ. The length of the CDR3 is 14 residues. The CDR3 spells CASRRTGENTEAFF. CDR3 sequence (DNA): TGCGCCAGCAGGAGGACTGGGGAGAACACTGAAGCTTTCTTT.

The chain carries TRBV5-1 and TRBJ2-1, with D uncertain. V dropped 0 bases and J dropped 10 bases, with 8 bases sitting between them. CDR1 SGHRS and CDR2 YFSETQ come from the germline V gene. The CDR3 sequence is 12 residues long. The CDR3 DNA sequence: TGCGCCAGCAGCTTGGGGAGCAGCGAGCAGTTCTTC. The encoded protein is CASSLGSSEQFF. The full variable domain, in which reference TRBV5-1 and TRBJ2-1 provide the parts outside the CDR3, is KAGVTQTPRYLIKTRGQQVTLSCSPISGHRSVSWYQQTPGQGLQFLFEYFSETQRNKGNFPGRFSGRQFSNSRSEMNVSTLELGDSALYLCASSLGSSEQFFGPGTRLTVL.

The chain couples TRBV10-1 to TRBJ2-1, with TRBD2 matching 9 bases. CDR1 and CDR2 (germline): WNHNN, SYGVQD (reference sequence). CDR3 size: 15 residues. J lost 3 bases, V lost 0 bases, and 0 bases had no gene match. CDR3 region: CASSESSGSYNEQFF. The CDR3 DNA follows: TGCGCCAGCAGTGAGTCTAGCGGGAGCTACAATGAGCAGTTCTTC.

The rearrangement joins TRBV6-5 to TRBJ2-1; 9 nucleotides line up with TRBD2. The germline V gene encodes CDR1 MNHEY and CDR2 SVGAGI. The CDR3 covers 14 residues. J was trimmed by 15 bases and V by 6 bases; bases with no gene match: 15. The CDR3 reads CASSPKTSGWFWFF. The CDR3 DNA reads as TGTGCCAGCAGCCCAAAGACTAGCGGTTGGTTTTGGTTCTTC.

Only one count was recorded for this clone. The CDR3 loop reads CASSLAAPGGYGANVLTF. CDR3 nucleotides: TGTGCCAGCAGCTTAGCCGCACCAGGGGGCTATGGGGCCAACGTCCTGACTTTC. This chain connects TRBV7-6 to TRBJ2-6, with TRBD1 matching over 8 bases. In germline, CDR1 is SGHVS, CDR2 FNYEAQ. J gave up 3 bases and V 0 bases, and 7 bases lay outside the gene matches. The CDR3 runs 18 residues.

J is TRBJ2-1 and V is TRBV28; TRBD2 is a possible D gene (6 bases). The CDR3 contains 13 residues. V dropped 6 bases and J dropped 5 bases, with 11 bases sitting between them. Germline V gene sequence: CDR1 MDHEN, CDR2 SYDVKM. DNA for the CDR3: TGTGCCAGCAGACTGGGAGGAAACAATGAGCAGTTCTTC. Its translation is CASRLGGNNEQFF.

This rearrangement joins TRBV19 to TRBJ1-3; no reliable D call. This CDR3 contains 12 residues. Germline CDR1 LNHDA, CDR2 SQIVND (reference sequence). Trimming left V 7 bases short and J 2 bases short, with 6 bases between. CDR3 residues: CASTLAGNTIYF. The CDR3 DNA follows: TGTGCCAGTACCCTTGCTGGAAACACCATATATTTT.

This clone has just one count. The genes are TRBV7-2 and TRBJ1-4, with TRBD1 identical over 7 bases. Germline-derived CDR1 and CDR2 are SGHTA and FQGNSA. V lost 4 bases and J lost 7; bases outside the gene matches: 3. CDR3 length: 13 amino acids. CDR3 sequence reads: CASSSQGGEKLFF. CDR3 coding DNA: TGTGCCAGCAGCTCCCAGGGGGGTGAAAAACTGTTTTTT. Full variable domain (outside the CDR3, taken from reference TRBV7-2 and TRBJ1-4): GAGVSQSPSNKVTEKGKDVELRCDPISGHTALYWYRQSLGQGLEFLIYFQGNSAPDKSGLPSDRFSAERTGGSVSTLTIQRTQQEDSAVYLCASSSQGGEKLFFGSGTQLSVL.

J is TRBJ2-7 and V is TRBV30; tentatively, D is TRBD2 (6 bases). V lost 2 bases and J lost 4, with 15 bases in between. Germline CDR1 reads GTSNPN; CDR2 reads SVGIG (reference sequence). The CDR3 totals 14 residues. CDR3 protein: CAWSWDSRSYEQYF. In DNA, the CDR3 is TGTGCCTGGAGTTGGGACTCACGTTCTTACGAGCAGTACTTC.

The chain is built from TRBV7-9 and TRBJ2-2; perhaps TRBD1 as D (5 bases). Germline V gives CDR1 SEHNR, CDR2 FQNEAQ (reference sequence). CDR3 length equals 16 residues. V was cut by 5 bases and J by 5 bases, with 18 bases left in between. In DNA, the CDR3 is TGTGCCAGCAGCAAAATGGAAACAGGTTCAACCGGGGAGCTGTTTTTT. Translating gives CASSKMETGSTGELFF.

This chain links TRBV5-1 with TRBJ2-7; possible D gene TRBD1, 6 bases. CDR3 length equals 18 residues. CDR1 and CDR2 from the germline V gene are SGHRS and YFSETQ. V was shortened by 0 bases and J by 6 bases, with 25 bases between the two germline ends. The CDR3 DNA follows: TGCGCCAGCAGCTTGGGACTCCTGTCTAATTTTGGACAGAGCGAGCAGTACTTC. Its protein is CASSLGLLSNFGQSEQYF.

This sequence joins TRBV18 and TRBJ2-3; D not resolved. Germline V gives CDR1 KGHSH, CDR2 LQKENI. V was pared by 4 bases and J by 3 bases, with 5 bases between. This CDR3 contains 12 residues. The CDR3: CASSLVTDTQYF. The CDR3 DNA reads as TGTGCCAGCTCACTCGTTACAGATACGCAGTATTTT. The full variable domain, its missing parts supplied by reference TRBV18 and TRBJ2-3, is NAGVMQNPRHLVRRRGQEARLRCSPMKGHSHVYWYRQLPEEGLKFMVYLQKENIIDESGMPKERFSAEFPKEGPSILRIQQVVRGDSAAYFCASSLVTDTQYFGPGTRLTVL.

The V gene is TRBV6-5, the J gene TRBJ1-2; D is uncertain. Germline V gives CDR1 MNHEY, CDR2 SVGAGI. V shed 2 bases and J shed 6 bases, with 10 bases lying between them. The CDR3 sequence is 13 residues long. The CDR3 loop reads CASSYHPRDGYTF. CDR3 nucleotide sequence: TGTGCCAGCAGTTACCACCCCCGAGATGGCTACACCTTC.

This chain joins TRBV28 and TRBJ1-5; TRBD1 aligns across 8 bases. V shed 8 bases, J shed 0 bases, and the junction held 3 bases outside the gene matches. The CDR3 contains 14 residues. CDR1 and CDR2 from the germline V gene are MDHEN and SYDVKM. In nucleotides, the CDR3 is TGTGCCAGCGAACAGGGGGATAGCAATCAGCCCCAGCATTTT. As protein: CASEQGDSNQPQHF. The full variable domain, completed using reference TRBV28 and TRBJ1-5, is DVKVTQSSRYLVKRTGEKVFLECVQDMDHENMFWYRQDPGLGLRLIYFSYDVKMKEKGDIPEGYSVSREKKERFSLILESASTNQTSMYLCASEQGDSNQPQHFGDGTRLSIL.

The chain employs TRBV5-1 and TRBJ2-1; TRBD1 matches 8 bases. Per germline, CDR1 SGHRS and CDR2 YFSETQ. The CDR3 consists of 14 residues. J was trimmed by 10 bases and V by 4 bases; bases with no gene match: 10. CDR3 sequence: CASSPTGDLKEQFF. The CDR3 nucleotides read TGCGCCAGCAGCCCGACAGGGGACCTCAAAGAGCAGTTCTTC.

The chain's CDR3 is CASSIRTSGTGDGTEAFF. Here the CDR3 DNA reads TGTGCCAGTAGTATCCGAACCTCCGGGACAGGGGACGGCACTGAAGCTTTCTTT. V usage is TRBV19 and J usage is TRBJ1-1, with 10 bases fitting TRBD1. The junction had 14 bases not matched to a gene; V was cut back by 3 bases and J by 4 bases. This CDR3 has 18 amino acids. Germline assignment: CDR1 LNHDA and CDR2 SQIVND (reference sequence). Looking up the rest from reference TRBV19 and TRBJ1-1 gives the full variable domain: DGGITQSPKYLFRKEGQNVTLSCEQNLNHDAMYWYRQDPGQGLRLIYYSQIVNDFQKGDIAEGYSVSREKKESFPLTVTSAQKNPTAFYLCASSIRTSGTGDGTEAFFGQGTRLTVV.

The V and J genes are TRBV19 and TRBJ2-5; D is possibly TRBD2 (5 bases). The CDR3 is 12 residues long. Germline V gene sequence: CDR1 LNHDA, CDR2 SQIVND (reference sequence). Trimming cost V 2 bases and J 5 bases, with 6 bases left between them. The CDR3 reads CASSIRGETQYF. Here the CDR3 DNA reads TGTGCCAGTAGTATACGAGGGGAGACCCAGTACTTC. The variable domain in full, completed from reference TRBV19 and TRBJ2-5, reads DGGITQSPKYLFRKEGQNVTLSCEQNLNHDAMYWYRQDPGQGLRLIYYSQIVNDFQKGDIAEGYSVSREKKESFPLTVTSAQKNPTAFYLCASSIRGETQYFGPGTRLLVL.